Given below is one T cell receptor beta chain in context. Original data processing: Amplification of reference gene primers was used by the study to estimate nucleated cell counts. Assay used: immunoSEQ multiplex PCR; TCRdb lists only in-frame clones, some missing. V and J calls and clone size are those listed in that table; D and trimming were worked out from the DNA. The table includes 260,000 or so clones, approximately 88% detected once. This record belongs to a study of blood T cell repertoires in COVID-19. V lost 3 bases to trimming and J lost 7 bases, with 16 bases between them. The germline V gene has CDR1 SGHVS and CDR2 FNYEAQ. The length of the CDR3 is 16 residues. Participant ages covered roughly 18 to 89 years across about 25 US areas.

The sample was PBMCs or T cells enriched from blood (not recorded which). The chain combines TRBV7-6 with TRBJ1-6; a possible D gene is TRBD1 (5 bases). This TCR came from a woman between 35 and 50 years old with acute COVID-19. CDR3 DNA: TGTGCCAGCAGCTTCTCCGGTGGCCAGGGCAATTCACCCCTCCACTTT. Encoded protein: CASSFSGGQGNSPLHF.